One sample yielded the 23 T cell receptor beta chains listed below, sequenced in a study of T cells after posttransplantation cyclophosphamide. Busulfan-fludarabine conditioning, marrow transplant, and cyclophosphamide on days +3 and +4 were administered. Method: immunoSEQ multiplex PCR; TCRdb's copy keeps in-frame clones and lacks some. The sample contains 17,000 or so clones, about 91% of which appear only once. Material: CD4+ T cells sorted from blood, obtained after allogeneic stem cell transplant with posttransplant cyclophosphamide. These receptors were collected from a male patient over 55 who received an allogeneic stem cell transplant from a related donor and was CMV-positive. Some T cells may arise from the graft donor.

This rearrangement joins TRBV5-1 to TRBJ2-1; 9 bases match TRBD1. Germline V gives CDR1 SGHRS, CDR2 YFSETQ. V lost 2 bases and J lost 7; bases outside the gene matches: 7. This CDR3 comprises 15 residues. For the CDR3, the DNA is TGCGCCAGCAGCTTTGAACAGGGGGCAAAAAATGAGCAGTTCTTC. Its protein product is CASSFEQGAKNEQFF.

This clone was found a few times. Written as DNA, the CDR3 is TGTGCCAGCAGCTTATCGGCTAGCGGACGGGGTGAGCAGTTCTTC. Translated: CASSLSASGRGEQFF. The chain combines TRBV7-3 with TRBJ2-1; TRBD2 matches 7 bases. The CDR3 length is 15 residues. Germline-derived CDR1 and CDR2 are SGHTA and FQGTGA. V lost 2 bases and J lost 9; bases outside the gene matches: 10.

This chain links TRBV4-1 with TRBJ1-1; 8 bases are shared with TRBD1. CDR3 length equals 14 residues. V shed 0 bases and J 7 bases; nucleotides not matched to a gene: 4. Germline V CDR1 and CDR2: MGHRA, YSYEKL. CDR3 region: CASSQEDRDVEAFF. For the CDR3, the DNA is TGCGCCAGCAGCCAAGAGGACAGGGACGTTGAAGCTTTCTTT.

This chain links TRBV11-3 with TRBJ2-3, with D perhaps matching TRBD1 (5 bases). Trimming stripped 1 base from V and 0 bases from J, with 5 bases between. This CDR3 region has 14 residues. CDR1 SGHNT and CDR2 YENEEA come from the germline V gene. The CDR3 spells CASSLGQSTDTQYF. In nucleotides, the CDR3 is TGTGCCAGCAGCTTAGGACAGAGCACAGATACGCAGTATTTT.

This chain's CDR3 is CASSQEQLPDTQYF. The CDR3 DNA reads TGTGCCAGCAGCCAAGAACAATTGCCAGATACGCAGTATTTT. This sequence joins TRBV4-2 and TRBJ2-3; no clear D. Germline V gene sequence: CDR1 LGHNA, CDR2 YNFKEQ. The V end was cut by 0 bases, the J end by 4 bases, with 8 bases between. This CDR3 region has 14 residues.

V gene TRBV7-3 combines with J gene TRBJ1-2; D is ambiguous. CDR3 length: 16 amino acids. V was trimmed by 5 bases and J by 0 bases, leaving 16 bases between them. Germline assignment: CDR1 SGHTA and CDR2 FQGTGA. The CDR3 region is CASSLVVGSANYGYTF. CDR3 DNA: TGTGCCAGCAGCCTGGTCGTGGGGAGTGCTAACTATGGCTACACCTTC.

This rearrangement joins TRBV30 to TRBJ2-7; D ambiguous. Germline V gives CDR1 GTSNPN, CDR2 SVGIG (reference sequence). The CDR3 is made up of 14 amino acids. Between the trimmed V and J ends, which lost 4 bases and 2 bases, there was a span of 15 bases. The CDR3 sequence: CAWKLEGTTYEQYF. CDR3 sequence (DNA): TGTGCCTGGAAATTGGAAGGTACTACCTACGAGCAGTACTTC.

This clone has just one count. The chain couples TRBV5-1 to TRBJ2-2; tentatively, D is TRBD1 (5 bases). CDR1 and CDR2 from the germline V gene are SGHRS and YFSETQ. The CDR3 contains 15 residues. V dropped 3 bases and J dropped 4 bases, with 13 bases sitting between them. The CDR3 loop reads CASSWNQGATGELFF. Here the CDR3 DNA reads TGCGCCAGCAGCTGGAATCAAGGGGCCACCGGGGAGCTGTTTTTT.

In DNA form, the CDR3 reads TGTGCCACCAGCAGAGAGCAGACAGGGGGCTTAGATACGCAGTATTTT. The encoded protein is CATSREQTGGLDTQYF. The V gene is TRBV15, the J gene TRBJ2-3; TRBD1 agrees at 10 bases. The germline CDR1 and CDR2 sequences are LNHNV and YYDKDF (reference sequence). Trimming cost V 0 bases and J 5 bases; bases outside gene matches: 5. The CDR3 is made up of 16 amino acids. Using reference TRBV15 and TRBJ2-3 for the parts outside the CDR3, the full variable domain is DAMVIQNPRYQVTQFGKPVTLSCSQTLNHNVMYWYQQKSSQAPKLLFHYYDKDFNNEADTPDNFQSRRPNTSFCFLDIRSPGLGDTAMYLCATSREQTGGLDTQYFGPGTRLTVL.

This clone was counted a single time. The rearrangement links TRBV15 to TRBJ2-3, with D perhaps matching TRBD2 (6 bases). This CDR3 is 13 amino acids long. V was clipped by 3 bases and J by 10 bases, with 14 bases between them. CDR1 is LNHNV and CDR2 is YYDKDF in the germline V gene (reference sequence). CDR3 loop: CATSRVGDSPQYF. CDR3 bases: TGTGCCACCAGCAGGGTGGGGGACTCGCCGCAGTATTTT.

CDR3 amino acids: CASSLLAGGTDTQYF. In DNA, the CDR3 is TGCGCCAGCAGCTTGCTAGCGGGGGGCACAGATACGCAGTATTTT. This chain links TRBV5-1 with TRBJ2-3, with 10 bases fitting TRBD2. The trim removed 1 base at V and 1 base at J, leaving 0 bases unmatched. The CDR3 runs to 15 residues. The germline V gene encodes CDR1 SGHRS and CDR2 YFSETQ. Based on the CDR3 plus reference TRBV5-1 and TRBJ2-3, the full variable domain is KAGVTQTPRYLIKTRGQQVTLSCSPISGHRSVSWYQQTPGQGLQFLFEYFSETQRNKGNFPGRFSGRQFSNSRSEMNVSTLELGDSALYLCASSLLAGGTDTQYFGPGTRLTVL.

The table lists this clone with a count of one. Germline and junction disagree at one end, which may indicate a read error. This sample also contains other DNA sequences that code for the same CDR3. The chain has TRBV7-2 and TRBJ1-6; 7 bases fit TRBD1. From germline, CDR1 is SGHTA and CDR2 FQGNSA. This CDR3 has 16 residues. Written as DNA, the CDR3 is TGTGCCAGCAGGCTACAGGGGAGCTCCTATAATTCCCCCCTCCACTTT. The encoded protein is CASRLQGSSYNSPLHF.

This chain joins TRBV6-4 and TRBJ1-5; TRBD1 is a possible D gene (6 bases). V was pared by 6 bases and J by 3 bases, with 15 bases between. This CDR3 has 15 amino acids. CDR1 and CDR2 (germline): MRHNA, SNTAGT. The CDR3 protein is CASRGHLVINQPQHF. CDR3 bases: TGTGCCAGCAGGGGACACTTGGTTATCAATCAGCCCCAGCATTTT.

This clone was observed once. This chain uses TRBV25-1 with TRBJ1-2; D is unresolved. The CDR3 length is 13 residues. Per germline, CDR1 MGHDK and CDR2 SYGVNS. V lost 2 bases, J lost 3 bases, and 7 bases lay in between. The CDR3 bases are TGTGCCAGCAGTGAACCCCCAGACTATGGCTACACCTTC. Translated, it gives CASSEPPDYGYTF.

The J gene is TRBJ1-3, the V gene TRBV19; no definite D call. Germline loops: CDR1 LNHDA, CDR2 SQIVND (reference sequence). The CDR3 covers 15 residues. V was trimmed by 1 base and J by 0 bases, leaving 7 bases between them. In DNA, the CDR3 is TGTGCCAGTAGTATAGCACTTACCTCTGGAAACACCATATATTTT. This gives the protein CASSIALTSGNTIYF.

The J gene is TRBJ2-5, the V gene TRBV7-9; 7 bases are shared with TRBD1. Trimming cost V 5 bases and J 7 bases; bases outside gene matches: 4. Germline lookup yields CDR1 SEHNR and CDR2 FQNEAQ (reference sequence). This CDR3 is 12 amino acids long. For the CDR3, the DNA is TGTGCCAGCAGCCTACAGGGGTCGACCCAGTACTTC. Its protein product is CASSLQGSTQYF.

The DNA of the CDR3 is TGTGCCATCGGGCGGGACCGGATGGACACTGAAGCTTTCTTT. Protein sequence: CAIGRDRMDTEAFF. The rearrangement joins TRBV6-5 to TRBJ1-1; D possibly corresponds to TRBD1 (5 bases). V shed 10 bases and J shed 3 bases, with 18 bases lying between them. This CDR3 is built from 14 residues. Germline CDR1 reads MNHEY; CDR2 reads SVGAGI.

The CDR3 DNA reads TGTGCCAGCAGCCAAGAGAATTCCAGGGCTGGCTACACCTTC. Translated: CASSQENSRAGYTF. This chain connects TRBV14 to TRBJ1-2; D possibly corresponds to TRBD1 (5 bases). The CDR3 has 14 residues. CDR1 SGHDN and CDR2 FVKESK come from the germline V gene. Trimming left V 0 bases short and J 7 bases short, with 12 bases between.

The chain employs TRBV4-1 and TRBJ2-5, with TRBD1 identical over 7 bases. The germline V gene has CDR1 MGHRA and CDR2 YSYEKL. J lost 14 bases, V lost 4 bases, and 13 bases had no gene match. CDR3 size: 13 residues. CDR3 coding DNA: TGCGCCAGCAGCCTCGCGTCCTCAGACAGGGTTTACTTC. Translating gives CASSLASSDRVYF.

CDR3 region: CASSPNLRGSTDTQYF. The DNA of the CDR3 is TGTGCCAGCAGCCCAAACCTGCGGGGGAGCACAGATACGCAGTATTTT. This chain links TRBV7-3 with TRBJ2-3; TRBD2 agrees at 7 bases. J was trimmed by 0 bases and V by 5 bases; bases with no gene match: 8. The CDR3 runs 16 residues. Germline V gives CDR1 SGHTA, CDR2 FQGTGA.

V and J are TRBV5-1 and TRBJ1-4; D call uncertain. The V gene's germline CDR1 is SGHRS and CDR2 YFSETQ. The CDR3 totals 13 residues. With 2 bases removed from V and 3 bases from J, the gap between germline ends came to 5 bases. The CDR3 is CASSFTANEKLFF. For the CDR3, the DNA is TGCGCCAGCAGCTTTACAGCTAATGAAAAACTGTTTTTT.

In DNA form, the CDR3 reads TGTGCCAGCAGCTTCGCGGGGGATAATGAGCAGTTCTTC. It translates to CASSFAGDNEQFF. J is TRBJ2-1 and V is TRBV7-6; TRBD2 matches 7 bases. J gave up 7 bases and V 3 bases, and 3 bases lay outside the gene matches. The CDR3 has 13 amino acids. The germline gives CDR1 SGHVS, CDR2 FNYEAQ. Based on the CDR3 plus reference TRBV7-6 and TRBJ2-1, the full variable domain is GAGVSQSPRYKVTKRGQDVALRCDPISGHVSLYWYRQALGQGPEFLTYFNYEAQQDKSGLPNDRFSAERPEGSISTLTIQRTEQRDSAMYRCASSFAGDNEQFFGPGTRLTVL.

The V gene is TRBV28, the J gene TRBJ1-3; D is unclear. The CDR3 consists of 14 residues. V was clipped by 6 bases and J by 0 bases, with 9 bases between them. Germline V gives CDR1 MDHEN, CDR2 SYDVKM. The CDR3 nucleotides read TGTGCCAGCAGCCCAGGAATCTCTGGAAACACCATATATTTT. Translation gives CASSPGISGNTIYF.